This T cell receptor (beta chain) was sequenced during a study of cytomegalovirus exposure and HLA in healthy donors. Whole-study findings and limits: In a later analysis, a genetic analysis reported fewer productive-TCR N-insertions in an Asian-associated ancestry cluster than the cohort average. Earlier analysis yielded a pattern in which most TCR beta V segments were productive about 90% or about 30% of the time.

Notes on this clone: Its antigen is still unknown.

Primers for the PCR totalled 60 Vbeta and 13 Jbeta. Method: immunoSEQ multiplex PCR; TCRdb's copy keeps in-frame clones and lacks some. The sample includes roughly 170,000 clones, roughly 80% seen only once; the top ten take about 0.7%. The V end lost 0 bases, the J end lost 4 bases, and 14 bases lay between the germline ends. Germline V CDR1 and CDR2: SGDLS, YYNGEE. The CDR3 is 16 amino acids. The sequenced sample consisted of PBMCs. The chain combines TRBV9 with TRBJ2-1, with a weak D call TRBD1 (6 bases). This sequence was found in a boy aged 5 to 17 in good health and CMV-seronegative. DNA for the CDR3: TGTGCCAGCAGCGTAGCTACAGGGACGAAATACAATGAGCAGTTCTTC. It yields the protein CASSVATGTKYNEQFF.